This passage covers 5 T cell receptor beta chains from one sample sequenced in a study of human thymus T cells (TCRdb year 2020). Thymus tissue was obtained as surgical resects removed during corrective cardiac surgery. The library was made by the immunoSEQ multiplex PCR assay. TCRdb took over this immuneACCESS table, retaining in-frame rearrangements with V and J assigned. Such tables are incomplete; in checked studies, under half of the missing clones stem from an unresolved V gene, and the remainder is unexplained. The sample yields tens of thousands of clones; roughly 95% were counted once. In total, the top ten clones hold 0.034% of the sample. Sample: thymus tissue. The receptors here all came from a girl less than two years old with a congenital heart defect but otherwise immunologically healthy.

The chain carries TRBV5-5 and TRBJ2-5; TRBD1 might be the D (5 bases). The germline CDR1 and CDR2 sequences are SGHKS and YYEKEE (reference sequence). Trimming left V 6 bases short and J 5 bases short, with 17 bases between. The CDR3 length is 14 residues. CDR3 nucleotides: TGTGCCAGCACCTTAGGGGTACCGAGGGAGACCCAGTACTTC. This codes for CASTLGVPRETQYF.

The chain couples TRBV7-3 to TRBJ2-2; D gene ambiguous. The CDR3 runs to 12 residues. The V and J ends lost 2 bases and 5 bases respectively, with 3 bases between them. Germline CDR1 SGHTA, CDR2 FQGTGA. CDR3 sequence (DNA): TGTGCCAGCAGCTTAGGAACCGGGGAGCTGTTTTTT. It is translated as CASSLGTGELFF.

This clone was observed once. The chain has TRBV18 and TRBJ2-1; 8 nucleotides match TRBD2. This CDR3 is 14 amino acids long. After removal of 2 bases from V and 6 bases from J, the junction contained 3 bases not matched to a gene. In germline, CDR1 is KGHSH, CDR2 LQKENI. The CDR3 nucleotides are TGTGCCAGCTCACCATACCGGGGGGGCAATGAGCAGTTCTTC. It codes for CASSPYRGGNEQFF.

This sequence joins TRBV4-2 and TRBJ2-3; 11 bases are shared with TRBD1. The length of the CDR3 is 19 residues. Germline values: CDR1 LGHNA, CDR2 YNFKEQ. V shed 2 bases, J shed 4 bases, and the junction held 14 bases outside the gene matches. This chain's CDR3 is CASSQHLTPGQGVADTQYF. DNA for the CDR3: TGTGCCAGCAGCCAACATCTAACACCGGGACAGGGGGTTGCAGATACGCAGTATTTT.

The V gene is TRBV6-1, the J gene TRBJ1-5; maybe TRBD1 (6 bases). CDR3 length: 14 amino acids. Trimming removed 3 bases at V and 5 bases at J, with 11 bases between. In germline, CDR1 is MNHNS, CDR2 SASEGT. CDR3 sequence reads: CASSDGGLDQPQHF. In DNA, the CDR3 is TGTGCCAGCAGTGATGGGGGGCTAGATCAGCCCCAGCATTTT.